This T cell receptor beta chain comes out of a study of memory CD4+ T cells and cytomegalovirus serostatus. The CDR3 loop spans 15 amino acids. V was trimmed by 4 bases and J by 0 bases, leaving 11 bases between them. Germline CDR1 is SGHTS and CDR2 is YDEGEE. Study findings and constraints: Suggested: most of the CMV-linked TCR signature lies in CD4+ memory cells. 67 of 164 known CMV-associated TCRbeta sequences appeared in CD4+ memory. A US-trained random forest predicted CMV serostatus with median AUC around 0.91.

The assay was immunoSEQ multiplex PCR, and TCRdb's table has in-frame clones only and misses some. The table lists some 95,000 clones, under 90% of them singletons. On this clone: What it recognizes is unknown.

Single viable CD3+CD4+CD8-CD45RO+ cells were sorted as the memory CD4+ T cells. This receptor was taken from an adult in good health and CMV-seropositive. The V and J genes are TRBV5-8 and TRBJ1-3; D ambiguous. Source material: memory CD4+ T cells from blood. The CDR3 here is CASSPPIYSGNTIYF. The CDR3 DNA is TGTGCCAGCAGCCCGCCGATTTACTCTGGAAACACCATATATTTT.